Following are 14 T cell receptor beta chains from one sample sequenced in a study of T-cell memory formation after mild COVID-19. MiXCR was run by TCRdb on the 5' RACE reads, yielding one entry per CDR3 protein. This sample has approximately 210,000 distinct CDR3 sequences; more than 9% occur once, and the top ten carry 3%. Sequences were obtained from PBMCs or a T cell subset sorted from them (not recorded which). The source is a man between 18 and 29 years old who had mild COVID-19 (a few samples of this study predate the infection). Cell type and time point are not known.

This clonotype was recorded a few times. The chain is built from TRBV3-1 and TRBJ2-7; TRBD2 matches 12 bases. This CDR3 has 15 residues. Losses at the gene ends were 6 bases for V and 2 bases for J; bases not matched to a gene: 5. Germline assignment: CDR1 LGHDT and CDR2 YNNKEL (reference sequence). CDR3 sequence: CASSFTSGGTYEQYF. The CDR3 coding sequence is TGTGCCAGCAGTTTTACTAGCGGGGGGACCTACGAGCAGTACTTC.

Only a few counts were recorded for this clonotype. The V gene is TRBV7-2, the J gene TRBJ2-1, with 11 bases aligning to TRBD2. Germline trimming cut 7 bases from V and 6 bases from J; bases unmatched to any gene: 14. Germline CDR1 is SGHTA and CDR2 is FQGNSA. This CDR3 is built from 17 residues. This CDR3 is CASIQPLAGGLGNEQFF. Here the CDR3 DNA reads TGTGCCAGCATCCAGCCCTTAGCGGGGGGGCTTGGCAATGAGCAGTTCTTC.

The chain joins TRBV28 to TRBJ1-5; 9 positions agree with TRBD1. Germline assignment: CDR1 MDHEN and CDR2 SYDVKM. The CDR3 loop spans 12 amino acids. V was clipped by 5 bases and J by 8 bases; unmatched bases: 1. The CDR3 DNA reads as TGTGCCAGCAGTAGGACAGGGGAGCCCCAGCATTTT. It codes for CASSRTGEPQHF.

The chain combines TRBV28 with TRBJ1-1; TRBD1 matches at 12 bases. Losses at the gene ends were 6 bases for V and 6 bases for J; bases not matched to a gene: 8. Germline V gene sequence: CDR1 MDHEN, CDR2 SYDVKM. This CDR3 region has 15 residues. The CDR3 DNA reads TGTGCCAGCAGAACCGGGACAGGGGGCCCGCCTGAAGCTTTCTTT. Translation: CASRTGTGGPPEAFF.

In its sample, this clonotype was seen a few times. The chain is built from TRBV18 and TRBJ1-6; D not certain. The V gene lost 6 bases and the J gene lost 5 bases, with 11 bases spanning the gap. The germline V gene encodes CDR1 KGHSH and CDR2 LQKENI. The CDR3 sequence is 14 residues long. For the CDR3, the DNA is TGTGCCAGCTCCCCGGTCGGAGATAATTCACCCCTCCACTTT. Amino acid sequence: CASSPVGDNSPLHF.

This clonotype was seen more than once but under ten times. The chain joins TRBV3-1 to TRBJ1-5; the D is unclear. The CDR3 runs to 12 residues. Trimming took off 4 bases at V and 5 bases at J, with 6 bases between the two ends. CDR1 LGHDT and CDR2 YNNKEL come from the germline V gene (reference sequence). The DNA of the CDR3 is TGTGCCAGCAGCCTAGGTCATCAGCCCCAGCATTTT. The encoded protein is CASSLGHQPQHF.

The gene calls are TRBV5-5 and TRBJ1-4; perhaps TRBD1 as D (5 bases). The CDR3 has 14 amino acids. Germline V gene sequence: CDR1 SGHKS, CDR2 YYEKEE (reference sequence). Trimming stripped 5 bases from V and 8 bases from J, with 16 bases between. The CDR3 region has the DNA TGTGCCAGCAGGAGGCCGGGGACCGACGAAAAACTGTTTTTT. This sequence encodes CASRRPGTDEKLFF.

The chain links TRBV5-1 to TRBJ1-3; perhaps TRBD1 as D (6 bases). CDR3 length: 15 residues. Per the germline V gene, CDR1 is SGHRS and CDR2 is YFSETQ. The V and J ends lost 4 bases and 4 bases respectively, with 15 bases between them. CDR3: CASSPGAGEGNTIYF. The DNA for the CDR3 is TGCGCCAGCAGCCCGGGGGCAGGGGAAGGAAACACCATATATTTT.

The genes are TRBV6-5 and TRBJ2-5; 10 nucleotides align to TRBD2. The germline V gene encodes CDR1 MNHEY and CDR2 SVGAGI. The CDR3 has 14 amino acids. V trimming: 5 bases; J trimming: 7 bases; junction bases outside the gene matches: 7. CDR3 DNA sequence: TGTGCCAGCAGTCCTAGCGGGGGCCGAGGGACCCAGTACTTC. Translation gives CASSPSGGRGTQYF.

This clonotype showed up just a few times. The chain carries TRBV18 and TRBJ2-1, with 9 bases fitting TRBD1. This CDR3 contains 15 residues. The germline gives CDR1 KGHSH, CDR2 LQKENI. V dropped 3 bases and J dropped 6; count of bases not matched to a gene: 6. This CDR3 is CASSPLGQGTNEQFF. The CDR3, as DNA: TGTGCCAGCTCACCTCTAGGACAGGGGACCAATGAGCAGTTCTTC.

Many counts were recorded for this clonotype. The chain has TRBV12-5 and TRBJ2-1; tentatively, D is TRBD2 (7 bases). The CDR3 extends over 15 amino acids. The germline V gene has CDR1 LGHNT and CDR2 FRNRAP. The V gene lost 5 bases and the J gene lost 6 bases, with 17 bases spanning the gap. The CDR3 loop reads CASGTTGRVTNEQFF. Here the CDR3 DNA reads TGTGCTAGTGGTACCACAGGGAGGGTAACCAATGAGCAGTTCTTC.

A few counts support this clonotype. The rearrangement joins TRBV20-1 to TRBJ2-4; no clear D. This CDR3 is 14 amino acids long. The germline V gene encodes CDR1 DFQATT and CDR2 SNEGSKA (reference sequence). The V end was cut by 6 bases, the J end by 2 bases, with 14 bases between. The CDR3 loop reads CSATSGVSKNIQYF. CDR3 coding DNA: TGCAGTGCCACGAGTGGTGTTTCCAAAAACATTCAGTACTTC.

This chain uses TRBV20-1 with TRBJ1-5; D unclear. V dropped 3 bases and J dropped 0 bases, with 9 bases sitting between them. The CDR3 consists of 14 residues. Germline CDR1 DFQATT, CDR2 SNEGSKA (reference sequence). The CDR3 loop reads CSASLSYSNQPQHF. CDR3 bases: TGCAGTGCTAGTCTGAGTTATAGCAATCAGCCCCAGCATTTT.

The V call is TRBV6-5, the J call TRBJ1-5, with unresolved D. Germline-derived CDR1 and CDR2 are MNHEY and SVGAGI. The CDR3 spans 16 residues. The V end lost 0 bases, the J end lost 1 base, and 10 bases lay between the germline ends. This CDR3 reads CASSYSGHGSNQPQHF. Here the CDR3 DNA reads TGTGCCAGCAGTTACTCGGGCCACGGGAGCAATCAGCCCCAGCATTTT.